Each of the 12 T cell receptor beta chains below was sequenced from the same sample in a study of blood T cell repertoires in COVID-19. The table came from immunoSEQ multiplex PCR; TCRdb's copy has only in-frame clones and leaves some out. The data contain around 180,000 clones, about 85% of them singletons. The specimen sequenced was peripheral blood. Receptor source: a woman older than 75 with acute or convalescent COVID-19.

J is TRBJ1-1 and V is TRBV5-1, with a tentative D call TRBD1 (5 bases). Germline assignment: CDR1 SGHRS and CDR2 YFSETQ. The CDR3 is 14 residues long. Trimming left V 4 bases short and J 3 bases short, with 13 bases between. The CDR3 bases are TGCGCCAGCAGCGCTCCGGGGGGTCACACTGAAGCTTTCTTT. Translating it yields CASSAPGGHTEAFF.

This clone was detected a few times. This chain connects TRBV4-2 to TRBJ2-5; TRBD1 matches at 7 bases. This CDR3 region has 16 residues. Trimming took 0 bases from V and 6 from J; bases not matched to a gene: 10. CDR1 and CDR2 from the germline V gene are LGHNA and YNFKEQ. The CDR3 is CASSQDLEGAGKTQYF. CDR3 sequence (DNA): TGTGCCAGCAGCCAAGATCTAGAGGGGGCTGGGAAGACCCAGTACTTC.

The J gene is TRBJ2-7, the V gene TRBV18; D may be TRBD1 (6 bases). The CDR3 has 15 residues. The germline V gene encodes CDR1 KGHSH and CDR2 LQKENI. V was pared by 3 bases and J by 1 base, with 13 bases between. CDR3 residues: CASSPTGWPSYEQYF. The CDR3 DNA reads TGTGCCAGCTCACCCACAGGGTGGCCTTCCTACGAGCAGTACTTC.

The rearrangement links TRBV3-1 (or the pseudogene TRBV3-2) to TRBJ2-1; D is undetermined. Germline-derived CDR1 and CDR2 are LGHDT and YNNKEL (reference sequence). V dropped 1 base and J dropped 2 bases, with 9 bases sitting between them. This CDR3 comprises 15 residues. CDR3 sequence reads: CASSQGHVPYNEQFF. CDR3 DNA sequence: TGTGCCAGCAGCCAAGGGCATGTGCCCTACAATGAGCAGTTCTTC.

The chain combines TRBV9 with TRBJ1-2; D may be TRBD1 (6 bases). From germline, CDR1 is SGDLS and CDR2 YYNGEE. The CDR3 consists of 14 residues. Between the trimmed V and J ends, which lost 0 bases and 3 bases, there was a span of 9 bases. For the CDR3, the DNA is TGTGCCAGCAGCGTAGCACAGGGCCACTATGGCTACACCTTC. It yields the protein CASSVAQGHYGYTF.

This clone has only a few counts. The chain couples TRBV19 to TRBJ1-5, with TRBD1 matching 7 bases. Germline V gene data show CDR1 as LNHDA and CDR2 as SQIVND (reference sequence). After removal of 2 bases from V and 0 bases from J, the junction contained 10 bases not matched to a gene. This CDR3 has 18 amino acids. The CDR3 nucleotides read TGTGCCAGTAGTATAAGGCGCGGACAGGATTATAGCAATCAGCCCCAGCATTTT. It codes for CASSIRRGQDYSNQPQHF.

CDR3 bases: TGTGCCAGTAGTATCCGGAGTCTGGCTTTCTTT. It specifies CASSIRSLAFF. J is TRBJ1-1 and V is TRBV19, with unresolved D. CDR3 length: 11 amino acids. Germline V gene data show CDR1 as LNHDA and CDR2 as SQIVND (reference sequence). V lost 3 bases, J lost 11 bases, and 10 bases lay in between.

The chain has TRBV18 and TRBJ2-7; 10 bases are shared with TRBD2. The CDR3 contains 14 residues. With 3 bases clipped from V and 6 bases from J, the junction kept 5 bases outside the gene matches. In germline, CDR1 is KGHSH, CDR2 LQKENI. The CDR3 DNA follows: TGTGCCAGCTCACCGGGACTAGCGAAGGGCGAGCAGTACTTC. It codes for CASSPGLAKGEQYF.

This chain uses TRBV18 with TRBJ2-2; 12 bases match TRBD2. V lost 6 bases to trimming and J lost 6 bases; unmatched junction nucleotides: 8. Germline values: CDR1 KGHSH, CDR2 LQKENI. This CDR3 spans 16 amino acids. The CDR3 sequence: CASSLRLAGESGELFF. The DNA of the CDR3 is TGTGCCAGCTCCCTAAGACTAGCGGGAGAATCCGGGGAGCTGTTTTTT.

The rearrangement links TRBV5-1 to TRBJ1-2, with TRBD1 matching 9 bases. Germline V gene sequence: CDR1 SGHRS, CDR2 YFSETQ. Unmatched junction bases numbered 11, after V lost 5 bases and J lost 6 bases. The CDR3 covers 15 residues. The CDR3 region is CASSPTGGAPDGYTF. In nucleotides, the CDR3 is TGCGCCAGCAGTCCCACAGGGGGCGCCCCGGATGGCTACACCTTC.

This rearrangement joins TRBV7-6 to TRBJ2-7; D perhaps matches TRBD2 (5 bases). This CDR3 is 13 amino acids long. V dropped 4 bases and J dropped 6 bases, with 13 bases sitting between them. Germline V gene lookup returns CDR1 SGHVS and CDR2 FNYEAQ. In nucleotides, the CDR3 is TGTGCCAGCAGCTCCGCCGGGGTGGGCGAGCAGTACTTC. Protein: CASSSAGVGEQYF.

This sequence joins TRBV7-9 and TRBJ1-2; D uncertain. CDR3 length: 15 amino acids. Deletions cut 1 base from V and 6 bases from J, with 15 bases between. Per the germline V gene, CDR1 is SEHNR and CDR2 is FQNEAQ (reference sequence). As DNA, the CDR3 is TGTGCCAGCAGCTTAGTTGTCCGGGCGGGGAATGGCTACACCTTC. Translating it yields CASSLVVRAGNGYTF.